The 20 T cell receptor beta chains in this list originate from one sample, sequenced in a study of CD8+ T cells in alopecia areata. TCR sequencing used cDNA made by reverse transcription of extracted RNA. The repertoire was sequenced with immunoSEQ multiplex PCR; TCRdb's copy has only in-frame clones and lacks some. The sample includes 160,000 or so clones, 50% to 65% seen only once; the top ten take roughly a fifth. Sample: CD8+ T cells sorted from blood, taken at week 0. These receptors originate from a human donor with alopecia areata.

The chain joins TRBV30 to TRBJ1-2; maybe TRBD1 (5 bases). The CDR3 is 13 amino acids. V lost 8 bases and J 4 bases, leaving 17 bases between the germline ends. Germline loops: CDR1 GTSNPN, CDR2 SVGIG (reference sequence). The CDR3 bases are TGTGCCGTCACTCCGGGGGGGTCCTATGGCTACACCTTC. It is translated as CAVTPGGSYGYTF.

V gene TRBV27 combines with J gene TRBJ1-5, with 8 nucleotides matching TRBD1. Losses at the gene ends were 6 bases for V and 5 bases for J; bases not matched to a gene: 6. CDR1 is MNHEY, CDR2 SMNVEV, per germline (reference sequence). The CDR3 extends over 14 amino acids. The CDR3: CASSLTGVHQPQHF. The CDR3 nucleotides are TGTGCCAGCAGCCTGACAGGGGTACATCAGCCCCAGCATTTT.

This rearrangement joins TRBV29-1 to TRBJ2-1, with TRBD2 matching 8 bases. Trimming cost V 8 bases and J 6 bases; bases outside gene matches: 12. Looked up from germline, CDR1 is SQVTM and CDR2 is ANQGSEA. CDR3 size: 14 residues. Written as DNA, the CDR3 is TGCAGCACCCCCGAAGCGGGGGCCCCCAATGAGCAGTTCTTC. Translation: CSTPEAGAPNEQFF.

The rearrangement links TRBV27 to TRBJ2-1; no firm D call. The CDR3 is made up of 15 amino acids. Trimming took 1 base from V and 0 from J, leaving 7 bases between them. CDR1 is MNHEY and CDR2 is SMNVEV in the germline V gene (reference sequence). CDR3 in DNA: TGTGCCAGCAGTTTATTGGGCAGCTCCTACAATGAGCAGTTCTTC. Protein sequence: CASSLLGSSYNEQFF.

The chain links TRBV2 to TRBJ2-7; 9 bases are shared with TRBD2. CDR1 is SNHLY and CDR2 is FYNNEI in the germline V gene. CDR3 length equals 15 residues. V lost 4 bases, J lost 1 base, and 5 bases stayed unmatched. CDR3: CASSVSGGTSYEQYF. The DNA for the CDR3 is TGTGCCAGCAGTGTAAGCGGGGGGACGTCCTACGAGCAGTACTTC.

The chain links TRBV11-2 to TRBJ1-5; D is uncertain. Germline V gene sequence: CDR1 SGHAT, CDR2 FQNNGV. V shed 1 base and J shed 3 bases, with 10 bases lying between them. This CDR3 spans 15 amino acids. The DNA for the CDR3 is TGTGCCAGCAGCTTAGGATACGGACCCAATCAGCCCCAGCATTTT. Its translation is CASSLGYGPNQPQHF.

The V call is TRBV28, the J call TRBJ2-5; D gene unclear. CDR1 is MDHEN and CDR2 is SYDVKM in the germline V gene. The ends were cut back, 3 bases at V and 7 bases at J, with 6 bases in the middle. This CDR3 comprises 11 residues. The CDR3, as DNA: TGTGCCAGCAGTTTGTCAATGACCCAGTACTTC. This codes for CASSLSMTQYF.

The chain employs TRBV27 and TRBJ1-6, with 9 bases fitting TRBD1. The germline V gene encodes CDR1 MNHEY and CDR2 SMNVEV (reference sequence). This CDR3 comprises 15 residues. The junction had 7 bases not matched to a gene; V was cut back by 4 bases and J by 9 bases. CDR3 DNA: TGTGCCAGCAGTTCCCTCGGACAGGGGAGTTCACCCCTCCACTTT. Translating gives CASSSLGQGSSPLHF.

Only a few counts were recorded for this clone. The V gene is TRBV29-1, the J gene TRBJ2-3; 10 bases align to TRBD1. The CDR3 has 15 amino acids. The germline V gene encodes CDR1 SQVTM and CDR2 ANQGSEA. J was trimmed by 2 bases and V by 3 bases; bases with no gene match: 5. The CDR3 coding sequence is TGCAGCGTTGAGGACAGGGGGGCTTCCACAGATACGCAGTATTTT. Amino acids: CSVEDRGASTDTQYF.

V usage is TRBV20-1 and J usage is TRBJ2-1, with no clear D. The CDR3 runs 11 residues. V was pared by 6 bases and J by 10 bases, with 13 bases between. CDR1 and CDR2 from the germline V gene are DFQATT and SNEGSKA (reference sequence). The CDR3 DNA sequence: TGCAGTGCCCCTGGGGTTTACGAGCAGTTCTTC. Amino acids: CSAPGVYEQFF.

The V and J genes are TRBV20-1 and TRBJ1-2, with TRBD1 identical over 7 bases. With 6 bases clipped from V and 6 bases from J, the junction kept 4 bases outside the gene matches. This CDR3 has 11 amino acids. Germline assignment: CDR1 DFQATT and CDR2 SNEGSKA (reference sequence). The CDR3 nucleotides are TGCAGTGCCACAGACAGGGATGGCTACACCTTC. Translated: CSATDRDGYTF.

The chain has TRBV7-9 and TRBJ1-5; tentatively, D is TRBD1 (6 bases). The CDR3 has 15 amino acids. Germline-derived CDR1 and CDR2 are SEHNR and FQNEAQ (reference sequence). Trimming left V 5 bases short and J 3 bases short, with 14 bases between. The chain's CDR3 is CASSHSTGDNQPQHF. CDR3 nucleotide sequence: TGTGCCAGCAGCCATTCGACAGGAGACAATCAGCCCCAGCATTTT.

This rearrangement joins TRBV7-6 to TRBJ2-7; TRBD1 aligns across 12 bases. CDR1 is SGHVS and CDR2 is FNYEAQ in the germline V gene. With 6 bases clipped from V and 4 bases from J, the junction kept 7 bases outside the gene matches. The CDR3 is 15 residues long. For the CDR3, the DNA is TGTGCCAGCAGTCTCGGGACAGGGGGCTTGTACGAGCAGTACTTC. Translation gives CASSLGTGGLYEQYF.

The chain is built from TRBV30 and TRBJ1-2, with D perhaps matching TRBD1 (5 bases). The CDR3 runs to 14 residues. The V and J ends lost 0 bases and 4 bases respectively, with 12 bases between them. Germline CDR1 is GTSNPN and CDR2 is SVGIG (reference sequence). CDR3 bases: TGTGCCTGGAGTGTAGACAGAGACCTCTATGGCTACACCTTC. It yields the protein CAWSVDRDLYGYTF.

This clone came up once. The rearrangement links TRBV4-3 to TRBJ2-7; no reliable D call. V shed 0 bases and J shed 9 bases, with 18 bases lying between them. The CDR3 consists of 15 residues. Germline V gene data show CDR1 as LGHNA and CDR2 as YSLEER. For the CDR3, the DNA is TGCGCCAGCAGCCAAGATCTTAATGGATCCCAACGGCAGTACTTC. It specifies CASSQDLNGSQRQYF.

The V and J genes are TRBV20-1 and TRBJ1-4, with unresolved D. The length of the CDR3 is 11 residues. Trimming took 0 bases from V and 13 from J, leaving 9 bases between them. Germline CDR1 is DFQATT and CDR2 is SNEGSKA (reference sequence). The CDR3 DNA sequence: TGCAGTGCTAGAGATCAAAGGAGACTGTTTTTT. It codes for CSARDQRRLFF.

The chain uses TRBV5-6 and TRBJ2-1; D might be TRBD1 or TRBD2, each matching 5 bases. This CDR3 has 14 amino acids. Germline V gene lookup returns CDR1 SGHDT and CDR2 YYEEEE. The V end lost 1 base, the J end lost 7 bases, and 12 bases lay between the germline ends. Here the CDR3 DNA reads TGTGCCAGCAGCTTGTCGGGACGGGTGAATGAGCAGTTCTTC. It codes for CASSLSGRVNEQFF.

This clone was found a few times. At one end, the junction sequence differs from germline, possibly due to a read error. The CDR3 is CASSEGQGDNVLTF. The CDR3 bases are TGTGCCAGCAGTGAAGGACAGGGGGACAACGTCCTGACTTTC. This chain links TRBV2 with TRBJ2-6; 9 bases are a match to TRBD1. This CDR3 has 14 amino acids. Per germline, CDR1 SNHLY and CDR2 FYNNEI. Looking up the rest from reference TRBV2 and TRBJ2-6 gives the full variable domain: EPEVTQTPSHQVTQMGQEVILRCVPISNHLYFYWYRQILGQKVEFLVSFYNNEISEKSEIFDDQFSVERPDGSNFTLKIRSTKLEDSAMYFCASSEGQGDNVLTFGAGSRLTVL.

The chain employs TRBV4-3 and TRBJ2-2, with D uncertain. Deletions cut 0 bases from V and 1 base from J, with 9 bases between. Germline-derived CDR1 and CDR2 are LGHNA and YSLEER. The CDR3 is made up of 16 amino acids. The CDR3 DNA sequence: TGCGCCAGCAGCCAAGATGGAGCAGGGAACACCGGGGAGCTGTTTTTT. Its translation: CASSQDGAGNTGELFF.

The chain carries TRBV4-3 and TRBJ2-1; 9 bases agree with TRBD1. V lost 3 bases to trimming and J lost 12 bases; unmatched junction nucleotides: 9. Germline CDR1 LGHNA, CDR2 YSLEER. The CDR3 spans 14 residues. The CDR3 DNA reads as TGCGCCAGCAGCCACCTCGAGGGACAGGGCGGGCAGTTCTTC. It yields the protein CASSHLEGQGGQFF.